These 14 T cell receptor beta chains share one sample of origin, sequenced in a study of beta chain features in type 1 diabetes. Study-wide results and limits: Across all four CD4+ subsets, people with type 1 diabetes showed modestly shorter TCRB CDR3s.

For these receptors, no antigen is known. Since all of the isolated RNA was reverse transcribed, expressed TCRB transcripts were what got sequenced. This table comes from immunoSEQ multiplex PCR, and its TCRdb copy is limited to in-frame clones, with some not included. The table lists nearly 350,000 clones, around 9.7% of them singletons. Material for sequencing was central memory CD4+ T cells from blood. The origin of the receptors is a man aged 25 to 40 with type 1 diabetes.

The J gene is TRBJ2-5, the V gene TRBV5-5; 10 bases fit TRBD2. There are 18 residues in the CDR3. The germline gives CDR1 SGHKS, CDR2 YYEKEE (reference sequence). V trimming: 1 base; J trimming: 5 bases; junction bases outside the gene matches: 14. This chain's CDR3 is CASSLSLAGDFGSETQYF. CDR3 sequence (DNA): TGTGCCAGCAGCTTGAGCCTAGCGGGGGATTTTGGGTCGGAGACCCAGTACTTC.

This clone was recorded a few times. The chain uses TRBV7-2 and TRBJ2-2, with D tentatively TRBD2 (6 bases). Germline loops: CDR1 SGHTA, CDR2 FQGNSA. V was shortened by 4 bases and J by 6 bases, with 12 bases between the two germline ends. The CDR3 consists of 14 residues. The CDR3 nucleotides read TGTGCCAGCAGCTCCGGCGGGGCCGCCGGGGAGCTGTTTTTT. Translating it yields CASSSGGAAGELFF.

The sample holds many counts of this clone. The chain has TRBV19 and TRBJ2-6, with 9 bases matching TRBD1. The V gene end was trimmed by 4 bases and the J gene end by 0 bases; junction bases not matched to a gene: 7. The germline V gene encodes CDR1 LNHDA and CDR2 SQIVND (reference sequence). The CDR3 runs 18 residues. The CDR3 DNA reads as TGTGCCAGTAGTACCCGACAGGGGGTTAGCTCTGGGGCCAACGTCCTGACTTTC. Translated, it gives CASSTRQGVSSGANVLTF.

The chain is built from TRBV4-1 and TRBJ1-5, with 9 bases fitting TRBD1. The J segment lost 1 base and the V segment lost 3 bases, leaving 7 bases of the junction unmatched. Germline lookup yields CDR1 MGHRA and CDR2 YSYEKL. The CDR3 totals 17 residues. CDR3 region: CASSHDAGTGSNQPQHF. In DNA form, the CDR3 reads TGCGCCAGCAGCCATGACGCCGGGACAGGGAGCAATCAGCCCCAGCATTTT.

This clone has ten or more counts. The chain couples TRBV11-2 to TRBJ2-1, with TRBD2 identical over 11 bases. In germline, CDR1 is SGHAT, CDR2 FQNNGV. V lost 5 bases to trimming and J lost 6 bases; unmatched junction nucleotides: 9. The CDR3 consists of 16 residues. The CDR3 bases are TGTGCCAGCAGCGAGCGACTAGCGGGGAGGGGCAATGAGCAGTTCTTC. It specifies CASSERLAGRGNEQFF.

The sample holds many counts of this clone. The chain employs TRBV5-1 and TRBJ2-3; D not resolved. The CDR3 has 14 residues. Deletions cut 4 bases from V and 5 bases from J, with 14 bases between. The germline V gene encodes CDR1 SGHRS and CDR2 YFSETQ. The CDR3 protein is CASSRVAVGDTQYF. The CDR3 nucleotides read TGCGCCAGCAGCCGAGTGGCAGTGGGAGATACGCAGTATTTT.

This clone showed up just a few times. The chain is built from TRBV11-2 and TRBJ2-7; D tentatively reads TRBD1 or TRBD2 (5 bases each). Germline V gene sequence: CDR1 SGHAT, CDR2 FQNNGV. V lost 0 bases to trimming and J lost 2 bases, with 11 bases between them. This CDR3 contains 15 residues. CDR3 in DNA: TGTGCCAGCAGCTTAGATCTTTGGGGGACCTACGAGCAGTACTTC. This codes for CASSLDLWGTYEQYF.

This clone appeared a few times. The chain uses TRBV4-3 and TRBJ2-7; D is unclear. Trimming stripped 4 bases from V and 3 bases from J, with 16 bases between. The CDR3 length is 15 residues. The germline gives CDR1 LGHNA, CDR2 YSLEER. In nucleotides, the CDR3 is TGCGCCAGCAGCCGAGATGGTTCCTCTCACTACGAGCAGTACTTC. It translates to CASSRDGSSHYEQYF.

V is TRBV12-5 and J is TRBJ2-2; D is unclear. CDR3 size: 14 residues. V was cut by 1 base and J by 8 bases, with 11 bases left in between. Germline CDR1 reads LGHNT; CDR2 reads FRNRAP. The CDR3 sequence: CASGLGNLPGELFF. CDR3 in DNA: TGTGCTAGTGGTTTGGGCAACCTCCCAGGGGAGCTGTTTTTT.

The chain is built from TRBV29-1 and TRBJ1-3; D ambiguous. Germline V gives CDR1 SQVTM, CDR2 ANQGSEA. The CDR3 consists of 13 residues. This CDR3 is CSAKGSSGNTIYF. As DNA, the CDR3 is TGCAGTGCCAAGGGTTCCTCTGGAAACACCATATATTTT.

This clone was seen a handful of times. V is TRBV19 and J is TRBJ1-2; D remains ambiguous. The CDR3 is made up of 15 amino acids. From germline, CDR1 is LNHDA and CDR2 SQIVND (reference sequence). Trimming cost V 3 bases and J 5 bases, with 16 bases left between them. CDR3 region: CASSISTSLLYGYTF. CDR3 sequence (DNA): TGTGCCAGTAGTATTTCCACGTCTCTCCTTTATGGCTACACCTTC.

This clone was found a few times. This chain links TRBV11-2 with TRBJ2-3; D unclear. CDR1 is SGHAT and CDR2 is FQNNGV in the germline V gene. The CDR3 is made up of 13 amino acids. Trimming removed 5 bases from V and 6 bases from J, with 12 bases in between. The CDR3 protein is CASSPPSVDTQYF. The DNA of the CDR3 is TGTGCCAGCAGCCCACCCTCAGTTGATACGCAGTATTTT.

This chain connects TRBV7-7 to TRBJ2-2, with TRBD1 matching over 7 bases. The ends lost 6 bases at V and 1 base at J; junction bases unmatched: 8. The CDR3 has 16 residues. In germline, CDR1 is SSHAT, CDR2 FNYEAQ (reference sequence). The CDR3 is CASRKPGQKNTGELFF. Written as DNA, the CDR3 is TGTGCCAGCAGAAAACCGGGACAGAAGAACACCGGGGAGCTGTTTTTT.

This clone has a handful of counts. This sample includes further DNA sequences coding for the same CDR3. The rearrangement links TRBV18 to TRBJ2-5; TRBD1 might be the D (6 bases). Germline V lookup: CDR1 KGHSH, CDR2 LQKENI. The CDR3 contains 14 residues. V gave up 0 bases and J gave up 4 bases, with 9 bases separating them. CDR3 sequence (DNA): TGTGCCAGCTCACCACCGACAGGAGGAGAGACCCAGTACTTC. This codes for CASSPPTGGETQYF.